This T cell receptor (beta chain) is drawn from a study of blood T cell repertoires in COVID-19 (dated by TCRdb to 2020 to 2021). Describing the broader study: Samples from collaborators originated in the United States, Italy and Spain and spanned both the acute and convalescent phases of COVID-19. Where available, HLA class I and class II types were obtained from metadata supplied by the sample provider rather than from assay-based typing. Samples came from the ongoing ImmuneRACE study (first 160 participants) plus 1,254 subjects from 6 global collaborators. The material from the prospective study consisted of cDNA or gDNA derived from T cells, B-cell-depleted T cells, or PBMCs. Nearly every sample came with metadata listing a de-identified subject ID, COVID-19 status, age in years and sex. A freely available public database, intended as a resource for researchers studying the immune response to SARS-CoV-2, is where the repertoires were released. The dataset comprised deeply sampled blood TCRbeta repertoires from subjects exposed to, actively infected with, or recovered from COVID-19. Study-wide conclusions, independent of this receptor: How much clinical and demographic metadata was included differed by source and by participant, and the metadata was provided uncurated.

TCRbeta CDR3 regions were amplified from genomic DNA by means of the immunoSEQ Assay, a bias-controlled multiplex PCR. Regarding the original processing steps: The number of nucleated cells in each sample was estimated by amplification of reference gene primers within the assay. To quantify the absolute abundance of each unique TCRbeta CDR3 rearrangement, sequence reads were collapsed and filtered. Productive Simpson clonality was computed per sample as the square root of Simpson's diversity index over productive rearrangements. TCRdb mirrors the immuneACCESS table, restricted to in-frame sequences. Some clones are absent from its copies; in checked studies, under half trace to an unresolved V gene, and the reason for the others is unknown. That table is the source of V, J and clone size, and D and trimming were worked out from the DNA. Here the sample has around 62,000 clones; roughly 91% occur a single time. The ten biggest clones cover 10% of the sample.

Concerning this clone itself: The specificity of this receptor is unknown. Per-base qualities were not stored, and no clone one base away is much larger.

Participants in the prospective study were aged about 18 to 90 years, lived in more than 20 United States geographic areas, and enrolled through a virtual design. In the prospective study, cohorts were assigned on the basis of participant-reported clinical history obtained from a screening survey and a study questionnaire. Recovered participants in ImmuneRACE Cohort 3 were defined as having two consecutive negative NP/OP PCR tests, clearance from a healthcare professional, or resolution of symptoms. In the prospective study, whole blood, serum and a nasopharyngeal or oropharyngeal swab were collected from each participant by mobile phlebotomists. Additional blood draws and questionnaires over an approximately two-month period could optionally be provided by prospective study participants. Before DNA extraction, prospective study blood samples were shipped either frozen or at room temperature. This clonotype originated in a middle-aged woman who had recovered from COVID-19. The sample consisted of PBMCs or T cells enriched from blood (not recorded which).

The CDR3 in this case is CASTIRGNTEAFF. The DNA sequence is as follows: TGTGCCAGCACTATCCGTGGGAACACTGAAGCTTTCTTT. This chain joins TRBV6-5 to TRBJ1-1; no D gene call is confident. CDR1 and CDR2 (MNHEY, SVGAGI) derive from the germline V gene. CDR3 length: 13 amino acids, cysteine to phenylalanine. Only CDR3 DNA is held: 39 bases, read in frame from base 1. Trimming removed 7 bases from V and 1 base from J, leaving 10 bases between the germline ends.